The 15 T cell receptor beta chains in this list originate from one sample, sequenced in a study of blood T cell repertoires in COVID-19. The data were produced by immunoSEQ multiplex PCR, yet TCRdb's version contains in-frame clones alone and is incomplete. The sample shows about 150,000 clones, 60% to 85% of them seen only once. The sample taken for sequencing was peripheral blood. The receptors shown here come from a man at least 80 years old with acute or convalescent COVID-19.

The gene calls are TRBV3-1 (or the pseudogene TRBV3-2) and TRBJ2-4; D remains ambiguous. Trimming shortened V by 4 bases and J by 2 bases, and 9 bases separated the two germline ends. CDR3 length: 14 residues. Germline loops: CDR1 LGHDT, CDR2 YNNKEL (reference sequence). CDR3 in amino acids: CASSPPATKNIQYF. CDR3 DNA: TGTGCCAGCAGCCCCCCCGCGACCAAAAACATTCAGTACTTC.

This clone was counted between two and nine times. The V call is TRBV5-8, the J call TRBJ2-1; the D gene is possibly TRBD2 (6 bases). This CDR3 has 14 amino acids. Germline V lookup: CDR1 SGHTS, CDR2 YDEGEE. Trimming cost V 3 bases and J 4 bases, with 11 bases left between them. The CDR3 DNA follows: TGTGCCAGCAGCTGGGGGGACGGGTACAATGAGCAGTTCTTC. Translated, it gives CASSWGDGYNEQFF. Full variable domain (remainder filled in from reference TRBV5-8 and TRBJ2-1): EAGVTQSPTHLIKTRGQQATLRCSPISGHTSVYWYQQALGLGLQFLLWYDEGEERNRGNFPPRFSGRQFPNYSSELNVNALELEDSALYLCASSWGDGYNEQFFGPGTRLTVL.

This rearrangement joins TRBV7-8 to TRBJ1-2, with D tentatively TRBD1 (5 bases). The V end was cut by 4 bases, the J end by 4 bases, with 10 bases between. The CDR3 totals 13 residues. Germline-derived CDR1 and CDR2 are SGHVS and FQNEAQ. The CDR3 is CASSSGVSYGYTF. Here the CDR3 DNA reads TGTGCCAGCAGCTCGGGGGTCTCCTATGGCTACACCTTC.

For the CDR3, the DNA is TGCGCCAGCAGCCAAGATATTCGCGGGGGCTTTTACAATGAGCAGTTCTTC. Translation: CASSQDIRGGFYNEQFF. The chain recombines TRBV4-3 with TRBJ2-1; perhaps TRBD2 as D (7 bases). The CDR3 has 17 residues. The germline gives CDR1 LGHNA, CDR2 YSLEER. V was clipped by 0 bases and J by 4 bases, with 16 bases between them.

The CDR3 nucleotides read TGTGCCAGCAGCTTGGGCGAGGGGGAGTCTCTTAGAAACACCATATATTTT. Residues: CASSLGEGESLRNTIYF. The chain joins TRBV5-6 to TRBJ1-3, with D possibly being TRBD1 (6 bases). The V gene lost 0 bases and the J gene lost 5 bases, with 18 bases spanning the gap. Germline values: CDR1 SGHDT, CDR2 YYEEEE. The CDR3 extends over 17 amino acids.

This clone has just one count. The CDR3 loop reads CAWSLPGQRYTF. CDR3 DNA sequence: TGTGCCTGGAGTTTACCCGGACAGAGATACACCTTC. The V gene is TRBV30, the J gene TRBJ1-2, with a weak D call TRBD1 (6 bases). The CDR3 contains 12 residues. CDR1 is GTSNPN, CDR2 SVGIG, per germline (reference sequence). Trimming cost V 2 bases and J 11 bases, with 15 bases left between them.

Here the CDR3 DNA reads TGTGCCAGCAGCTTGCTACGCCTCTCCTACGAGCAGTACTTC. Encoded protein: CASSLLRLSYEQYF. The genes are TRBV11-3 and TRBJ2-7, with D unclear. The CDR3 is made up of 14 amino acids. The V gene's germline CDR1 is SGHNT and CDR2 YENEEA. Trimming stripped 3 bases from V and 0 bases from J, with 9 bases between.

The chain carries TRBV12-5 and TRBJ2-5; a possible D gene is TRBD2 (5 bases). The CDR3 length is 13 residues. Deletions cut 5 bases from V and 5 bases from J, with 12 bases between. Germline CDR1 is LGHNT and CDR2 is FRNRAP. The CDR3 DNA reads as TGTGCTAGTGGTCGAACTAGGTTGGAGACCCAGTACTTC. Its translation is CASGRTRLETQYF.

The chain is built from TRBV28 and TRBJ1-1; 7 bases line up with TRBD1. There are 15 residues in the CDR3. CDR1 MDHEN and CDR2 SYDVKM come from the germline V gene. Losses at the gene ends were 5 bases for V and 5 bases for J; bases not matched to a gene: 11. CDR3 residues: CASSTYQGVKTEAFF. The CDR3 DNA reads TGTGCCAGCAGTACGTATCAGGGGGTAAAAACTGAAGCTTTCTTT. The full variable domain, in which reference TRBV28 and TRBJ1-1 provide the parts outside the CDR3, is DVKVTQSSRYLVKRTGEKVFLECVQDMDHENMFWYRQDPGLGLRLIYFSYDVKMKEKGDIPEGYSVSREKKERFSLILESASTNQTSMYLCASSTYQGVKTEAFFGQGTRLTVV.

The chain recombines TRBV7-2 with TRBJ2-3; 7 bases line up with TRBD1. CDR1 SGHTA and CDR2 FQGNSA come from the germline V gene. With 3 bases clipped from V and 5 bases from J, the junction kept 8 bases outside the gene matches. The CDR3 loop spans 15 amino acids. The CDR3 nucleotides are TGTGCCAGCAGCTTTAGACAGGGAGAAGGAGATACGCAGTATTTT. Protein product: CASSFRQGEGDTQYF.

CDR3 bases: TGTGCCTGGAGTGGATCGACAGGCGGGAGCAATCAGCCCCAGCATTTT. As protein: CAWSGSTGGSNQPQHF. The V gene is TRBV30, the J gene TRBJ1-5; TRBD1 might be the D (6 bases). V lost 1 base, J lost 1 base, and 14 bases lay in between. Germline lookup yields CDR1 GTSNPN and CDR2 SVGIG (reference sequence). The CDR3 is 16 amino acids. Full variable domain (remainder filled in from reference TRBV30 and TRBJ1-5): SQTIHQWPATLVQPVGSPLSLECTVEGTSNPNLYWYRQAAGRGLQLLFYSVGIGQISSEVPQNLSASRPQDRQFILSSKKLLLSDSGFYLCAWSGSTGGSNQPQHFGDGTRLSIL.

This clone was seen a few times. V usage is TRBV2 and J usage is TRBJ2-4; 7 bases line up with TRBD1. The CDR3 runs 15 residues. Per the germline V gene, CDR1 is SNHLY and CDR2 is FYNNEI. With 2 bases clipped from V and 3 bases from J, the junction kept 4 bases outside the gene matches. The CDR3 is CASSEQAGGKNIQYF. The CDR3 DNA sequence: TGTGCCAGCAGTGAACAGGCAGGGGGCAAAAACATTCAGTACTTC.

This rearrangement joins TRBV7-3 to TRBJ2-1; possible D gene TRBD2, 6 bases. Trimming cost V 2 bases and J 7 bases, with 12 bases left between them. Per the germline V gene, CDR1 is SGHTA and CDR2 is FQGTGA. CDR3 length equals 14 residues. DNA for the CDR3: TGTGCCAGCAGCTTATTTGCGGGACCGAATGAGCAGTTCTTC. It translates to CASSLFAGPNEQFF. Variable domain in full (rest from reference TRBV7-3 and TRBJ2-1): GAGVSQTPSNKVTEKGKYVELRCDPISGHTALYWYRQSLGQGPEFLIYFQGTGAADDSGLPNDRFFAVRPEGSVSTLKIQRTERGDSAVYLCASSLFAGPNEQFFGPGTRLTVL.

The chain recombines TRBV25-1 with TRBJ1-5; 11 nucleotides match TRBD1. V trimming: 2 bases; J trimming: 7 bases; junction bases outside the gene matches: 7. Germline values: CDR1 MGHDK, CDR2 SYGVNS. The CDR3 is 16 amino acids. CDR3 amino acids: CASSEPTDRGLQPQHF. In nucleotides, the CDR3 is TGTGCCAGCAGTGAACCCACGGACAGGGGGCTGCAGCCCCAGCATTTT. The entire variable domain, with the rest obtained from reference TRBV25-1 and TRBJ1-5, is as follows: EADIYQTPRYLVIGTGKKITLECSQTMGHDKMYWYQQDPGMELHLIHYSYGVNSTEKGDLSSESTVSRIRTEHFPLTLESARPSHTSQYLCASSEPTDRGLQPQHFGDGTRLSIL.

This rearrangement joins TRBV6-4 to TRBJ1-3, with 10 bases identical to TRBD1. Germline V gives CDR1 MRHNA, CDR2 SNTAGT. With 6 bases clipped from V and 2 bases from J, the junction kept 7 bases outside the gene matches. The CDR3 length is 16 residues. Here the CDR3 reads CASRRGTGDAGNTIYF. CDR3 DNA: TGTGCCAGCAGGCGGGGGACAGGGGATGCTGGAAACACCATATATTTT.